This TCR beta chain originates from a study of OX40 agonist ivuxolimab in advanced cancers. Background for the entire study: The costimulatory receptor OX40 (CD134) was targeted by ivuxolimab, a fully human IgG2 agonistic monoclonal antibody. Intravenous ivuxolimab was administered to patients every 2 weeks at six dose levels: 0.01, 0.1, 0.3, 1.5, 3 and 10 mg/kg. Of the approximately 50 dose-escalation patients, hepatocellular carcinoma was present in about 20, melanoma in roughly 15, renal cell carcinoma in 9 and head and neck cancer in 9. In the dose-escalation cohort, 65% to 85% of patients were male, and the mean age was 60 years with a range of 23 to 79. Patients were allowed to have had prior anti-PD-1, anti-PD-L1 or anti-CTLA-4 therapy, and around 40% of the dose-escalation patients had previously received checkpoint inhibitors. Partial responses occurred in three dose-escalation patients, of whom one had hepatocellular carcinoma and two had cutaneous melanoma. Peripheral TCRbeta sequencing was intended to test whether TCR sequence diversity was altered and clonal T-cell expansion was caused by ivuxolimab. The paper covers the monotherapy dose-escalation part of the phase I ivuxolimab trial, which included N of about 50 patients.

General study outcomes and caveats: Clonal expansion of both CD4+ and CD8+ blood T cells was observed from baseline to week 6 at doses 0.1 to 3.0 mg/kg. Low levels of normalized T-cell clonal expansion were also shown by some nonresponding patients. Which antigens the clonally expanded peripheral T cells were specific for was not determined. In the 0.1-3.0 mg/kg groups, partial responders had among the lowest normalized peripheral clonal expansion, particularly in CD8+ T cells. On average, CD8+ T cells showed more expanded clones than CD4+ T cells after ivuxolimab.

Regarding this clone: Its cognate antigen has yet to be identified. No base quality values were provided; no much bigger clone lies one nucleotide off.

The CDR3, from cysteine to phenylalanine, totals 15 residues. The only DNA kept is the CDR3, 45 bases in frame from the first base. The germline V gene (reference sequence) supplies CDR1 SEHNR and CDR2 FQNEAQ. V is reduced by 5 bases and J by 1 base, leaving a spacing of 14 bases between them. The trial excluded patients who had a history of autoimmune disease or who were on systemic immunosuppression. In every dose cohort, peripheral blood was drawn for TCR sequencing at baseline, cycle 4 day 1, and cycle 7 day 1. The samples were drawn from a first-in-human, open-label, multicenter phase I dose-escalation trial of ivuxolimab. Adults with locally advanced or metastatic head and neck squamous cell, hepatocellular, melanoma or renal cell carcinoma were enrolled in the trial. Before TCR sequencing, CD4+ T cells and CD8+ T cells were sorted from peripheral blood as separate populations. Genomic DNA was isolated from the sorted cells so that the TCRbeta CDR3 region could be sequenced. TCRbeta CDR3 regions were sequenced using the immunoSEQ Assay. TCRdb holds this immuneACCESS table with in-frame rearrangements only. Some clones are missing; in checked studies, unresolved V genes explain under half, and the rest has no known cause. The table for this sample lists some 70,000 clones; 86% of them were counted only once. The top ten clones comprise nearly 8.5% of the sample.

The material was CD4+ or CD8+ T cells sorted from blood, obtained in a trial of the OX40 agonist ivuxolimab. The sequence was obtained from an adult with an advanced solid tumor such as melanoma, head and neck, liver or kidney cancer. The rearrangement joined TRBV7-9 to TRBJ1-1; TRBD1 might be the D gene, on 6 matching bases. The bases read TGTGCCAGCAGCCCTAGGGGGGCGCGGAACACTGAAGCTTTCTTT. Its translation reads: CASSPRGARNTEAFF.